The 30 T cell receptor beta chains below were found in one sample sequenced in a study of T cell responses to AZD1222 COVID-19 vaccine. Using immunoSEQ multiplex PCR, the repertoire was profiled, and TCRdb retains in-frame clones only, with some absent. The repertoire holds roughly 35,000 clones, with about 86% as singletons. This specimen was peripheral blood, taken on day 0 of AZD1222 vaccination. The receptors stem from an adult in good health.

The gene calls are TRBV30 and TRBJ1-5, with D uncertain. V lost 0 bases to trimming and J lost 0 bases, with 9 bases between them. This CDR3 comprises 15 residues. Germline V CDR1 and CDR2: GTSNPN, SVGIG (reference sequence). DNA for the CDR3: TGTGCCTGGAGTGTAAACGGTTATAGCAATCAGCCCCAGCATTTT. Translating it yields CAWSVNGYSNQPQHF.

The chain joins TRBV4-1 to TRBJ2-1; D is perhaps TRBD2 (5 bases). With 4 bases removed from V and 5 bases from J, the gap between germline ends came to 15 bases. This CDR3 region has 15 residues. Germline loops: CDR1 MGHRA, CDR2 YSYEKL. This chain's CDR3 is CASSLGLTKNNEQFF. The CDR3 DNA reads TGCGCCAGCAGCCTAGGACTGACCAAGAACAATGAGCAGTTCTTC.

A single count supports this clone. The chain links TRBV18 to TRBJ1-2; the D gene is possibly TRBD1 (6 bases). The CDR3 consists of 13 residues. The V end was cut by 3 bases, the J end by 8 bases, with 13 bases between. Germline V lookup: CDR1 KGHSH, CDR2 LQKENI. CDR3 region: CASSPTGREGYTF. Written as DNA, the CDR3 is TGTGCCAGCTCACCGACAGGCCGGGAAGGCTACACCTTC. Full variable domain (rest looked up from reference TRBV18 and TRBJ1-2): NAGVMQNPRHLVRRRGQEARLRCSPMKGHSHVYWYRQLPEEGLKFMVYLQKENIIDESGMPKERFSAEFPKEGPSILRIQQVVRGDSAAYFCASSPTGREGYTFGSGTRLTVV.

This clone has more than one count but fewer than ten. The chain has TRBV5-1 and TRBJ2-3; TRBD2 might be the D (6 bases). Trimming pared 4 bases from V and 3 bases from J, leaving 9 bases between. Germline CDR1 SGHRS, CDR2 YFSETQ. The CDR3 covers 13 residues. The CDR3, as DNA: TGCGCCAGCAGCCTCGGGAGTACAGATACGCAGTATTTT. Translating it yields CASSLGSTDTQYF.

The chain uses TRBV4-3 and TRBJ1-2; D unclear. Trimming removed 0 bases from V and 6 bases from J, with 11 bases in between. The CDR3 runs to 14 residues. Germline CDR1 is LGHNA and CDR2 is YSLEER. The CDR3 reads CASSQDSIYNGYTF. As DNA, the CDR3 is TGCGCCAGCAGCCAAGATTCCATTTATAATGGCTACACCTTC.

The chain has TRBV29-1 and TRBJ2-2; a possible D gene is TRBD2 (7 bases). Germline lookup yields CDR1 SQVTM and CDR2 ANQGSEA. The CDR3 contains 14 residues. V was pared by 6 bases and J by 3 bases, with 14 bases between. The CDR3 coding sequence is TGCAGCGTCAAGGGGGGGCGCGACACCGGGGAGCTGTTTTTT. This codes for CSVKGGRDTGELFF.

The chain employs TRBV5-1 and TRBJ2-5; D is possibly TRBD1 or TRBD2 (6 bases each). From germline, CDR1 is SGHRS and CDR2 YFSETQ. The CDR3 totals 16 residues. Deletions cut 0 bases from V and 2 bases from J, with 14 bases between. CDR3 nucleotide sequence: TGCGCCAGCAGCTTGGGGAGGGGGGACGGACAAGAGACCCAGTACTTC. Its translation is CASSLGRGDGQETQYF.

The chain carries TRBV21-1 and TRBJ1-5; the table names TRBD1, a call not compared with the DNA. TRBV21-1 is designated a pseudogene. This CDR3 has 17 amino acids. The CDR3 DNA reads TGTGCCAGCAGCGGTCACAGGGGCCGTTTAAGCAATCAGCCCCAGCATTTT. Its protein is CASSGHRGRLSNQPQHF.

This sequence joins TRBV19 and TRBJ1-6, with 8 nucleotides matching TRBD1. The length of the CDR3 is 15 residues. Germline CDR1 LNHDA, CDR2 SQIVND (reference sequence). The ends lost 5 bases at V and 6 bases at J; junction bases unmatched: 6. The CDR3 reads CASSPGGAANSPLHF. For the CDR3, the DNA is TGTGCCAGTAGTCCAGGGGGCGCGGCTAATTCACCCCTCCACTTT.

The chain is built from TRBV7-9 and TRBJ1-4; weak D call: TRBD1 (6 bases). The CDR3 has 12 residues. CDR1 is SEHNR, CDR2 FQNEAQ, per germline (reference sequence). CDR3 protein: CAVQGETEKLFF. CDR3 nucleotide sequence: TGTGCGGTACAGGGCGAAACCGAAAAACTGTTTTTT.

This chain links TRBV7-2 with TRBJ1-5; D perhaps matches TRBD1 (5 bases). Trimming pared 0 bases from V and 6 bases from J, leaving 12 bases between. Germline-derived CDR1 and CDR2 are SGHTA and FQGNSA. The CDR3 consists of 15 residues. CDR3 DNA: TGTGCCAGCAGCTTAGCCGGGGGTTTAGGTCAGCCCCAGCATTTT. Encoded protein: CASSLAGGLGQPQHF. Full variable domain (remainder filled in from reference TRBV7-2 and TRBJ1-5): GAGVSQSPSNKVTEKGKDVELRCDPISGHTALYWYRQSLGQGLEFLIYFQGNSAPDKSGLPSDRFSAERTGGSVSTLTIQRTQQEDSAVYLCASSLAGGLGQPQHFGDGTRLSIL.

V is TRBV7-9 and J is TRBJ1-4; no firm D call. With 11 bases removed from V and 5 bases from J, the gap between germline ends came to 18 bases. Germline values: CDR1 SEHNR, CDR2 FQNEAQ (reference sequence). The CDR3 contains 14 residues. The CDR3 nucleotides are TGTGCCCTACCTGGCGGGGAAGGGAATGAAAAACTGTTTTTT. Translating gives CALPGGEGNEKLFF.

This clone was found once. The chain is built from TRBV21-1 and TRBJ1-2. TRBV21-1 is recorded as a pseudogene. The length of the CDR3 is 15 residues. This CDR3 reads CASSPFPGVDYGYTF. CDR3 nucleotide sequence: TGTGCCAGCAGCCCCTTTCCCGGGGTCGACTATGGCTACACCTTC.

The chain couples TRBV28 to TRBJ1-2; TRBD1 is a possible D gene (5 bases). The germline V and J ends were trimmed by 6 bases and 7 bases, with 24 bases remaining between them. This CDR3 has 16 residues. CDR1 and CDR2 (germline): MDHEN, SYDVKM. CDR3 bases: TGTGCCAGCAGCCTGGGACTACGGTTGGGGGTAGGTGGCTACACCTTC. It is translated as CASSLGLRLGVGGYTF.

The V gene is TRBV24-1, the J gene TRBJ2-3; D remains ambiguous. The germline CDR1 and CDR2 sequences are KGHDR and SFDVKD. The CDR3 spans 15 residues. Trimming removed 9 bases from V and 2 bases from J, with 17 bases in between. The CDR3 nucleotides read TGTGCCACCCAGACCAGACGCCCACACACAGATACGCAGTATTTT. Translating it yields CATQTRRPHTDTQYF.

The chain is built from TRBV6-2 or TRBV6-3 and TRBJ2-1, with D possibly being TRBD1 or TRBD2 (6 bases each). The CDR3 is made up of 18 amino acids. Germline CDR1 reads MNHEY; CDR2 reads SVGEGT. Trimming cost V 0 bases and J 15 bases, with 30 bases left between them. DNA of the CDR3: TGTGCCAGCAGTTACTCGTTGGAGGGGGTAGAGACTAGGGGGACGTGGTTCTTC. It is translated as CASSYSLEGVETRGTWFF.

V is TRBV6-6 and J is TRBJ2-2, with TRBD1 matching 7 bases. CDR1 and CDR2 (germline): MNHNY, SVGAGI (reference sequence). The CDR3 is made up of 13 amino acids. J was trimmed by 4 bases and V by 6 bases; bases with no gene match: 2. The CDR3 here is CASRQGPTGELFF. The CDR3 bases are TGTGCCAGCAGACAGGGGCCCACCGGGGAGCTGTTTTTT.

The V gene is TRBV5-8, the J gene TRBJ1-6, with TRBD1 identical over 11 bases. Germline assignment: CDR1 SGHTS and CDR2 YDEGEE. This CDR3 is built from 16 residues. V shed 4 bases and J 5 bases; nucleotides not matched to a gene: 5. The CDR3 coding sequence is TGTGCCAGCAGCATGGCGGACAGGGGGCATAATTCACCCCTCCACTTT. Its protein product is CASSMADRGHNSPLHF.

This clone was observed a single time. The chain combines TRBV21-1 with TRBJ1-4; no DNA check was done on the table's D call, TRBD1. TRBV21-1 is flagged as a pseudogene. The CDR3 runs 15 residues. The CDR3 nucleotides are TGTGCCAGCAGCGGGGAGGACAGGTATAATGAAAAACTGTTTTTT. Its translation is CASSGEDRYNEKLFF.

The rearrangement joins TRBV7-8 to TRBJ1-3, with D possibly TRBD1 on 5 matching bases. Per the germline V gene, CDR1 is SGHVS and CDR2 is FQNEAQ. V was trimmed by 3 bases and J by 0 bases, leaving 9 bases between them. This CDR3 contains 15 residues. CDR3 coding DNA: TGTGCCAGCAGCTTGGACACACGCTCTGGAAACACCATATATTTT. Its protein product is CASSLDTRSGNTIYF.

V and J are TRBV7-2 and TRBJ2-1; the D call may be TRBD1 or TRBD2 (6 bases each). V dropped 5 bases and J dropped 12 bases, with 17 bases sitting between them. Germline assignment: CDR1 SGHTA and CDR2 FQGNSA. The CDR3 length is 13 residues. The CDR3 loop reads CASSTRIGGGQFF. CDR3 in DNA: TGTGCCAGCAGCACCAGAATAGGGGGAGGGCAGTTCTTC.

V is TRBV6-5 and J is TRBJ2-7; D might be TRBD2 (6 bases). The CDR3 runs to 16 residues. Germline lookup yields CDR1 MNHEY and CDR2 SVGAGI. Deletions cut 0 bases from V and 1 base from J, with 13 bases between. The CDR3 protein is CASSYSPEGPSYEQYF. The DNA for the CDR3 is TGTGCCAGCAGTTACTCCCCGGAGGGGCCTTCCTACGAGCAGTACTTC.

The gene calls are TRBV7-8 and TRBJ1-2; D call uncertain. Trimming shortened V by 1 base and J by 6 bases, and 12 bases separated the two germline ends. In germline, CDR1 is SGHVS, CDR2 FQNEAQ. This CDR3 is built from 14 residues. The CDR3 sequence: CASSLEGESNGYTF. The CDR3 DNA reads TGTGCCAGCAGCTTAGAAGGCGAGTCGAATGGCTACACCTTC.

The gene calls are TRBV2 and TRBJ2-5; maybe TRBD2 (7 bases). The CDR3 consists of 15 residues. CDR1 is SNHLY and CDR2 is FYNNEI in the germline V gene. Trimming pared 3 bases from V and 1 base from J, leaving 12 bases between. CDR3 region: CASSDPAGAQETQYF. The DNA of the CDR3 is TGTGCCAGCAGTGACCCTGCGGGGGCCCAAGAGACCCAGTACTTC.

This clone was seen just once. The rearrangement uses TRBV7-6 and TRBJ2-1; the D gene is possibly TRBD1 (5 bases). Germline V gives CDR1 SGHVS, CDR2 FNYEAQ. V was trimmed by 5 bases and J by 5 bases, leaving 16 bases between them. The CDR3 runs to 15 residues. Here the CDR3 reads CASSPEPGADNEQFF. DNA of the CDR3: TGTGCCAGCAGCCCCGAGCCTGGGGCAGACAATGAGCAGTTCTTC. The entire variable domain, with the rest obtained from reference TRBV7-6 and TRBJ2-1, is as follows: GAGVSQSPRYKVTKRGQDVALRCDPISGHVSLYWYRQALGQGPEFLTYFNYEAQQDKSGLPNDRFSAERPEGSISTLTIQRTEQRDSAMYRCASSPEPGADNEQFFGPGTRLTVL.

This chain joins TRBV5-6 and TRBJ1-2; a weak D match, TRBD1 (5 bases). CDR3 length: 13 amino acids. Deletions cut 0 bases from V and 7 bases from J, with 10 bases between. In germline, CDR1 is SGHDT, CDR2 YYEEEE. CDR3 nucleotides: TGTGCCAGCAGCTTGGGGGGGTCCTCTGGCTACACCTTC. Translating it yields CASSLGGSSGYTF.

The chain is built from TRBV28 and TRBJ1-4; 7 nucleotides agree with TRBD1. The germline V gene has CDR1 MDHEN and CDR2 SYDVKM. J lost 3 bases, V lost 6 bases, and 16 bases had no gene match. The CDR3 is made up of 18 amino acids. The CDR3 DNA sequence: TGTGCCAGCAGAACCCCCACCGACAGGGTCCGACCTAATGAAAAACTGTTTTTT. It translates to CASRTPTDRVRPNEKLFF.

The V call is TRBV5-6, the J call TRBJ2-1, with a possible D match to TRBD2 (7 bases). With 2 bases removed from V and 8 bases from J, the gap between germline ends came to 11 bases. The length of the CDR3 is 13 residues. Germline CDR1 reads SGHDT; CDR2 reads YYEEEE. The CDR3: CASSLRGGDEQFF. The CDR3 DNA follows: TGTGCCAGCAGCTTAAGGGGGGGCGATGAGCAGTTCTTC.

The CDR3: CASSLARTEIQETQYF. The CDR3 nucleotides read TGTGCCAGCAGCTTAGCACGGACCGAAATCCAAGAGACCCAGTACTTC. The rearrangement joins TRBV7-9 to TRBJ2-5; D is ambiguous. Between the trimmed V and J ends, which lost 0 bases and 1 base, there was a span of 12 bases. The CDR3 is made up of 16 amino acids. Germline-derived CDR1 and CDR2 are SEHNR and FQNEAQ (reference sequence).

This clone turned up a few times. J is TRBJ2-1 and V is TRBV6-5, with D tentatively TRBD1 (5 bases). CDR3 size: 13 residues. The ends were cut back, 6 bases at V and 6 bases at J, with 12 bases in the middle. Germline loops: CDR1 MNHEY, CDR2 SVGAGI. CDR3 sequence (DNA): TGTGCCAGCAGATTCCAGGGTGGCAATGAGCAGTTCTTC. Its translation is CASRFQGGNEQFF.